This T cell receptor (beta chain) emerged from a study of blood T cell repertoires in COVID-19. Clones were sequenced by immunoSEQ multiplex PCR, and TCRdb holds only the in-frame ones, with some missing. This table holds around 260,000 clones, approximately 88% found once. Patients at the Seattle site were enrolled during active infection and followed longitudinally. Input material: peripheral blood. The receptor was isolated from a woman between 70 and 85 years old with COVID-19, enrolled during active disease.

The CDR3, as DNA: TGTGCCACCAGCGAGGACAGAGCTTATGGCTACACCTTC. The encoded protein is CATSEDRAYGYTF. J is TRBJ1-2 and V is TRBV15; a weak D match, TRBD1 (6 bases). CDR3 length: 13 residues. The V and J ends lost 5 bases and 5 bases respectively, with 12 bases between them. Germline CDR1 is LNHNV and CDR2 is YYDKDF (reference sequence).